Below are 22 T cell receptor beta chains sequenced from a single sample in a study of breast tumors, draining lymph nodes, adjacent tissues. Breast cancer patients provided tissue from their axillary draining lymph nodes. Via MiXCR, TCRdb re-called the multiplex PCR reads, giving one row per CDR3 protein. There are some 250,000 distinct CDR3 sequences in the sample; less than 40% occur only once, and about 3.3% lies in the top ten. Specimen: axillary lymph node tissue. The receptors here all came from a female donor with breast cancer. Some clones in this sample may be carry-over from other donors' samples.

V and J are TRBV19 and TRBJ1-1, with D possibly TRBD1 on 6 matching bases. This CDR3 spans 15 amino acids. The ends were cut back, 3 bases at V and 0 bases at J, with 11 bases in the middle. Germline CDR1 LNHDA, CDR2 SQIVND (reference sequence). Written as DNA, the CDR3 is TGTGCCAGTAGTATTTCGGGGGCGGTGAACACTGAAGCTTTCTTT. It translates to CASSISGAVNTEAFF.

This clonotype was seen many times. The chain combines TRBV24-1 with TRBJ2-1; D possibly matches TRBD1 or TRBD2 (5 bases each). The V end lost 3 bases, the J end lost 5 bases, and 13 bases lay between the germline ends. CDR3 length: 15 residues. In germline, CDR1 is KGHDR, CDR2 SFDVKD. Here the CDR3 DNA reads TGTGCCACCAGTGATGTAGCAGGGAGTCACAATGAGCAGTTCTTC. Protein sequence: CATSDVAGSHNEQFF.

This clonotype was counted at least ten times. The chain uses TRBV15 and TRBJ2-1; possibly TRBD2 for D (7 bases). Trimming shortened V by 5 bases and J by 8 bases, and 22 bases separated the two germline ends. The CDR3 has 16 residues. CDR1 LNHNV and CDR2 YYDKDF come from the germline V gene (reference sequence). CDR3 loop: CATSGQWGGGSYEQFF. For the CDR3, the DNA is TGTGCCACCAGCGGCCAATGGGGGGGGGGCTCCTATGAGCAGTTCTTC. The full variable domain, completed using reference TRBV15 and TRBJ2-1, is DAMVIQNPRYQVTQFGKPVTLSCSQTLNHNVMYWYQQKSSQAPKLLFHYYDKDFNNEADTPDNFQSRRPNTSFCFLDIRSPGLGDTAMYLCATSGQWGGGSYEQFFGPGTRLTVL.

This clonotype was found many times. The rearrangement uses TRBV2 and TRBJ2-2; tentative D call: TRBD1 (5 bases). There are 14 residues in the CDR3. Germline loops: CDR1 SNHLY, CDR2 FYNNEI. V lost 4 bases and J lost 1, with 7 bases in between. CDR3 protein: CASSGGRNTGELFF. DNA for the CDR3: TGTGCCAGCAGTGGGGGCCGGAACACCGGGGAGCTGTTTTTT.

This clonotype was counted ten times or more. This chain links TRBV13 with TRBJ2-7; D unclear. Germline V CDR1 and CDR2: PRHDT, FYEKMQ (reference sequence). The CDR3 sequence is 11 residues long. The V and J ends lost 5 bases and 3 bases respectively, with 5 bases between them. The CDR3 loop is CASSLRYEQYF. Written as DNA, the CDR3 is TGTGCCAGCAGCCTCCGCTACGAGCAGTACTTC.

A note on this clonotype: Here the CDR3 omits its conserved ending phenylalanine or tryptophan, so a read error is the likely source. The V and J genes are TRBV9 and TRBJ2-4; 7 nucleotides match TRBD2. V trimming: 0 bases; J trimming: 8 bases; junction bases outside the gene matches: 2. The length of the CDR3 is 13 residues. Germline V lookup: CDR1 SGDLS, CDR2 YYNGEE. The CDR3 region has the DNA TGTGCCAGCAGCGTAGTGGGGGGGGACATTCAGTACTCC. This encodes CASSVVGGDIQYS.

This clonotype was seen ten or more times. V gene TRBV7-2 combines with J gene TRBJ2-7; D possibly matches TRBD1 or TRBD2 (5 bases each). Trimming cost V 5 bases and J 6 bases, with 20 bases left between them. CDR1 and CDR2 from the germline V gene are SGHTA and FQGNSA. The CDR3 runs to 15 residues. CDR3 nucleotide sequence: TGTGCCAGCAGCCCAGCCGGGACCGGGAATTTCGAGCAGTACTTC. Protein sequence: CASSPAGTGNFEQYF.

This clonotype was counted only a few times. The rearrangement links TRBV27 to TRBJ2-6; D is unclear. The CDR3 contains 15 residues. The germline CDR1 and CDR2 sequences are MNHEY and SMNVEV (reference sequence). Trimming took 3 bases from V and 2 from J, leaving 8 bases between them. CDR3 DNA sequence: TGTGCCAGCAGTTTGATCCCAGCTGGGGCCAACGTCCTGACTTTC. It is translated as CASSLIPAGANVLTF.

Of note for this clonotype: As the CDR3 is not closed by the conserved phenylalanine or tryptophan, this likely results from a read error. The DNA is omitted, as the CDR3 cannot be located on it reliably, and the CDR3 follows TCRdb's listing. This chain's CDR3 is CAISGGPLS. J is TRBJ2-1 and V is TRBV10-3. The V gene's germline CDR1 is ENHRY and CDR2 SYGVKD. The CDR3 region is 9 residues in length, termini included.

As to this clonotype: The junction departs from germline at one end; a sequencing error may be responsible. The chain recombines TRBV24-1 with TRBJ2-5; TRBD1 is a possible D gene (6 bases). CDR3 length: 18 residues. Germline values: CDR1 KGHDR, CDR2 SFDVKD. The CDR3 region is CATNDFTGPRWPQETQYF. CDR3 DNA sequence: TGTGCCACCAATGATTTTACAGGGCCGAGATGGCCTCAAGAGACCCAGTACTTC.

This clonotype was seen a handful of times. The chain couples TRBV6-5 to TRBJ2-1; D perhaps matches TRBD2 (6 bases). The CDR3 runs to 17 residues. V was cut by 0 bases and J by 4 bases, with 16 bases left in between. CDR1 is MNHEY and CDR2 is SVGAGI in the germline V gene. The CDR3 coding sequence is TGTGCCAGCAGTTACTCGAGTCTAGCGATGATATACAATGAGCAGTTCTTC. Translating it yields CASSYSSLAMIYNEQFF.

Ten or more counts support this clonotype. The rearrangement uses TRBV9 and TRBJ1-3; tentative D call: TRBD1 (6 bases). Trimming removed 4 bases at V and 8 bases at J, with 13 bases between. There are 13 residues in the CDR3. Germline-derived CDR1 and CDR2 are SGDLS and YYNGEE. Here the CDR3 reads CASSLRQEDTIYF. CDR3 DNA: TGTGCCAGCAGCCTCAGACAGGAGGACACCATATATTTT.

The chain joins TRBV11-3 to TRBJ1-5; no clear D. Germline CDR1 SGHNT, CDR2 YENEEA. The CDR3 totals 14 residues. The germline V and J ends were trimmed by 1 base and 14 bases, with 18 bases remaining between them. In DNA, the CDR3 is TGTGCCAGCAGCTTAGGAGTGAGTAGCTCCTACGAGCATTTT. Encoded protein: CASSLGVSSSYEHF.

This clonotype has at least ten counts. The gene calls are TRBV10-3 and TRBJ2-1; TRBD2 matches at 7 bases. The ends lost 3 bases at V and 4 bases at J; junction bases unmatched: 3. Germline V gene data show CDR1 as ENHRY and CDR2 as SYGVKD. CDR3 length: 14 amino acids. CDR3 bases: TGTGCCATCAGTGATCCCGGGGGGTACAATGAGCAGTTCTTC. Translating gives CAISDPGGYNEQFF.

The chain uses TRBV27 and TRBJ1-2; D uncertain. Germline V gives CDR1 MNHEY, CDR2 SMNVEV (reference sequence). Trimming took off 3 bases at V and 4 bases at J, with 9 bases between the two ends. The CDR3 runs 13 residues. CDR3 bases: TGTGCCAGCAGTTTTGGTGTGAGCTATGGCTACACCTTC. Translating it yields CASSFGVSYGYTF.

On this clonotype itself: A much larger clone differs from this one at a single base, so this may be a read error. V gene TRBV5-5 combines with J gene TRBJ2-7, with D perhaps TRBD1 (6 bases). This CDR3 is 15 amino acids long. The germline V gene has CDR1 SGHKS and CDR2 YYEKEE (reference sequence). With 2 bases removed from V and 2 bases from J, the gap between germline ends came to 14 bases. The DNA of the CDR3 is TGTGCCAGCAGCTTTTGGACAGCGTATCCCTACGAGCAGTACTTC. This codes for CASSFWTAYPYEQYF.

A remark on this clonotype: A junction boundary mismatches the germline segment, possibly from a read error. As DNA, the CDR3 is TGTGCCACCAGTGACCGATACGGGCAGGGCTTC. Translated, it gives CATSDRYGQGF. This chain joins TRBV24-1 and TRBJ2-7, with a possible D match to TRBD1 (5 bases). Looked up from germline, CDR1 is KGHDR and CDR2 is SFDVKD. The CDR3 length is 11 residues.

Notes on this clonotype: A read error may explain this, as a much larger clone is one base away. The chain employs TRBV7-3 and TRBJ2-5; 8 bases match TRBD1. The CDR3 covers 15 residues. The germline gives CDR1 SGHTA, CDR2 FQGTGA. The CDR3 loop reads CASSPMPGGGKTQHF. CDR3 nucleotides: TGTGCCAGCAGCCCGATGCCAGGGGGCGGAAAGACCCAGCACTTC.

This clonotype was picked up many times. The V call is TRBV11-2, the J call TRBJ2-1; the match to TRBD2 covers 9 bases. Germline loops: CDR1 SGHAT, CDR2 FQNNGV. J gave up 10 bases and V 4 bases, and 2 bases lay outside the gene matches. This CDR3 region has 12 residues. CDR3 sequence (DNA): TGTGCCAGCAGCTCACTAGCGGGCGAGCAGTTCTTC. Encoded protein: CASSSLAGEQFF.

A remark on this clonotype: This may be a read error, as it is one base from a much larger clone. The V and J genes are TRBV9 and TRBJ2-1; D may match TRBD1 or TRBD2 (5 bases each). Germline V gives CDR1 SGDLS, CDR2 YYNGEE. The CDR3 length is 14 residues. The DNA for the CDR3 is TGTGCCAGCAGCTCCCGAGGGGTCATCGATGAGCAGTCCTTC. Translation: CASSSRGVIDEQSF.

The rearrangement links TRBV2 to TRBJ2-5; D gene unclear. Germline CDR1 SNHLY, CDR2 FYNNEI. V was cut by 6 bases and J by 2 bases, with 13 bases left in between. This CDR3 region has 14 residues. The CDR3 coding sequence is TGTGCCAGCAGACGCGGTAGTTTTCAAGAGACCCAGTACTTC. Translation gives CASRRGSFQETQYF. Looking up the rest from reference TRBV2 and TRBJ2-5 gives the full variable domain: EPEVTQTPSHQVTQMGQEVILRCVPISNHLYFYWYRQILGQKVEFLVSFYNNEISEKSEIFDDQFSVERPDGSNFTLKIRSTKLEDSAMYFCASRRGSFQETQYFGPGTRLLVL.

This clonotype was detected ten times or more. The rearrangement uses TRBV10-3 and TRBJ1-1; D uncertain. Germline assignment: CDR1 ENHRY and CDR2 SYGVKD. Trimming left V 0 bases short and J 0 bases short, with 8 bases between. The length of the CDR3 is 15 residues. CDR3: CAISESGLLNTEAFF. CDR3 nucleotide sequence: TGTGCCATCAGTGAGTCCGGTCTTCTGAACACTGAAGCTTTCTTT.